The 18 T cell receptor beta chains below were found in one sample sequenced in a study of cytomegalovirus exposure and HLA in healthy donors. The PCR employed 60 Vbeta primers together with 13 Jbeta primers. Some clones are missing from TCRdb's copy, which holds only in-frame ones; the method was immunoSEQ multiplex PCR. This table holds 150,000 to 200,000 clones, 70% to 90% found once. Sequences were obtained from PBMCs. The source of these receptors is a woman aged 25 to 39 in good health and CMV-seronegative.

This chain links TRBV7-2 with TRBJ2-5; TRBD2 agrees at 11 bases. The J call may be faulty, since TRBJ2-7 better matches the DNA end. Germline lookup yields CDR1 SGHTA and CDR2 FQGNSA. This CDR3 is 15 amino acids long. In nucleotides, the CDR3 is TGTGCCAGCAGTCAAGGGACTAGCGGTTACTACGAGCAGTACTTC. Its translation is CASSQGTSGYYEQYF.

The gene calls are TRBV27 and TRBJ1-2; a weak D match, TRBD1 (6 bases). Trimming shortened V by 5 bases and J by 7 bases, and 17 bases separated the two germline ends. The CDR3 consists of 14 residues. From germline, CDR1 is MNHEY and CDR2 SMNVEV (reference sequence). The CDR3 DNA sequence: TGTGCCAGCAGTCCACTATACAGGGTAGCTGGCTACACCTTC. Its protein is CASSPLYRVAGYTF.

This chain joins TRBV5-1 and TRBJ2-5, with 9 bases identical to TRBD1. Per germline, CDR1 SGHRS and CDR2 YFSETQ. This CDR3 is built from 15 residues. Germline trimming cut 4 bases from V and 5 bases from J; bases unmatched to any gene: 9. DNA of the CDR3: TGCGCCAGCAGCACCGACACAGGGGGCGCGGAGACCCAGTACTTC. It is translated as CASSTDTGGAETQYF.

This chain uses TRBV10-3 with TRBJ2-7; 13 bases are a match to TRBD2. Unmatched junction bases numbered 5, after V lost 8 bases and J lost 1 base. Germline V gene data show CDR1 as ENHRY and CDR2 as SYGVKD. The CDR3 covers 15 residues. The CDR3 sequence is CAIGGTSGVSYEQYF. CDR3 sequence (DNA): TGTGCCATCGGGGGGACTAGCGGGGTATCCTACGAGCAGTACTTC.

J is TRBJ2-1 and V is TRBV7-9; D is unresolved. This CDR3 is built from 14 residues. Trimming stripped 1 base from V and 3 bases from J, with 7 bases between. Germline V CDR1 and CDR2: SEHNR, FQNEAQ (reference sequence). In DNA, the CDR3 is TGTGCCAGCAGCTTAGTTTACAGCTACAATGAGCAGTTCTTC. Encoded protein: CASSLVYSYNEQFF.

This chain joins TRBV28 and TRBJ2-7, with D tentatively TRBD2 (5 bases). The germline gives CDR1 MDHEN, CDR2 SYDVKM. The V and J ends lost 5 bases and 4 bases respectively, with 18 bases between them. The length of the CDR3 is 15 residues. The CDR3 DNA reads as TGTGCCAGCAGTACATACTTTTCGAGGGCTTACGAGCAGTACTTC. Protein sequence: CASSTYFSRAYEQYF.

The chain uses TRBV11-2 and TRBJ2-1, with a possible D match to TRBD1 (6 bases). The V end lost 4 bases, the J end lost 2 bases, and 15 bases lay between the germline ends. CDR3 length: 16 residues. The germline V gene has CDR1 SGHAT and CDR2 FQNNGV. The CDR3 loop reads CASSSQQGPAYNEQFF. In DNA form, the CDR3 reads TGTGCCAGCAGCTCGCAACAGGGACCCGCCTACAATGAGCAGTTCTTC. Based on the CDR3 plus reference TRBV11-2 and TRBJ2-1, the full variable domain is EAGVAQSPRYKIIEKRQSVAFWCNPISGHATLYWYQQILGQGPKLLIQFQNNGVVDDSQLPKDRFSAERLKGVDSTLKIQPAKLEDSAVYLCASSSQQGPAYNEQFFGPGTRLTVL.

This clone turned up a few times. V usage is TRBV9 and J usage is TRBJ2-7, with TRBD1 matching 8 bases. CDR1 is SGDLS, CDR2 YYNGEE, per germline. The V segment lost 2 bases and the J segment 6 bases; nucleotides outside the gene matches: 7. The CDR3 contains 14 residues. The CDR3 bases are TGTGCCAGCAGCGTGGACAGGGTCCCCCGCGAGCAGTACTTC. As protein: CASSVDRVPREQYF.

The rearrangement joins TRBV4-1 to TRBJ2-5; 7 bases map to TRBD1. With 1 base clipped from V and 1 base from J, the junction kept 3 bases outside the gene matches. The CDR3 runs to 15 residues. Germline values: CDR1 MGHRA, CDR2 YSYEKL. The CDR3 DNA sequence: TGCGCCAGCAGCCAAGGGGGACAGATCCAAGAGACCCAGTACTTC. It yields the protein CASSQGGQIQETQYF.

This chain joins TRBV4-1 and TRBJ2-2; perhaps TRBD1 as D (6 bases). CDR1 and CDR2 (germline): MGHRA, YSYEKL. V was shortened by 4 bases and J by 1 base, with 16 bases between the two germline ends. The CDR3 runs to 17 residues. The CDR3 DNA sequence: TGCGCCAGCAGCCGGTACTCGGACAGCTTGAACACCGGGGAGCTGTTTTTT. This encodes CASSRYSDSLNTGELFF.

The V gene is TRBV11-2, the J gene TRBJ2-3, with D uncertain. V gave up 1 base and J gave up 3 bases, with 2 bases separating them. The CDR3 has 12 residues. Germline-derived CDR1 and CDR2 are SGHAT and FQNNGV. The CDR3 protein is CASSLATDTQYF. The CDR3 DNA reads TGTGCCAGCAGCTTAGCAACAGATACGCAGTATTTT. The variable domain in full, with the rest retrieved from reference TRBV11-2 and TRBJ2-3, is EAGVAQSPRYKIIEKRQSVAFWCNPISGHATLYWYQQILGQGPKLLIQFQNNGVVDDSQLPKDRFSAERLKGVDSTLKIQPAKLEDSAVYLCASSLATDTQYFGPGTRLTVL.

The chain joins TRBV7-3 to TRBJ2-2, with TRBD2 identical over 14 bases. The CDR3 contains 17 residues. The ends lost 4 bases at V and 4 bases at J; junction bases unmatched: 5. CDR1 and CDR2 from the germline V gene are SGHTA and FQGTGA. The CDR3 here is CASSSGLAGGGTGELFF. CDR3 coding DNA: TGTGCCAGCAGCTCCGGACTAGCGGGAGGTGGCACCGGGGAGCTGTTTTTT.

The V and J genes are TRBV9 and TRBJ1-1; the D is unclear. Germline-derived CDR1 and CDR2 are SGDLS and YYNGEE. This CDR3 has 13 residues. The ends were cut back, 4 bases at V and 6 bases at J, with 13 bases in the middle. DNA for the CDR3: TGTGCCAGCAGCTCGGGTTACGGATCTGAAGCTTTCTTT. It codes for CASSSGYGSEAFF.

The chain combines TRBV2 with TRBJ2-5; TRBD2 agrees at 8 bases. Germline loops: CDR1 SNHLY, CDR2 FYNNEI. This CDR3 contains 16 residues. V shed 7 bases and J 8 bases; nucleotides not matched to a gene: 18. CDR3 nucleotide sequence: TGTGCCAGCACGCCGATTCTGGGACTAGGGGAGGACACCCAGTACTTC. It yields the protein CASTPILGLGEDTQYF.

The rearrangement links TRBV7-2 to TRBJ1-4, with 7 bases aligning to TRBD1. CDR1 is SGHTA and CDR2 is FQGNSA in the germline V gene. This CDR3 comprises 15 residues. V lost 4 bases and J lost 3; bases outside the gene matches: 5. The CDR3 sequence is CASSSQTGPNEKLFF. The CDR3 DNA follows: TGTGCCAGCAGCTCTCAGACAGGGCCTAATGAAAAACTGTTTTTT.

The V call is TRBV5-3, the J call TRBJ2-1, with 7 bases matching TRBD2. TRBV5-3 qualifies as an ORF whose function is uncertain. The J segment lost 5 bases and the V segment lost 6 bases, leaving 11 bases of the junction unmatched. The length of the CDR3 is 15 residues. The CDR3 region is CARTVYRGVHNEQFF. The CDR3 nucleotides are TGTGCCAGAACCGTCTATCGGGGGGTCCACAATGAGCAGTTCTTC.

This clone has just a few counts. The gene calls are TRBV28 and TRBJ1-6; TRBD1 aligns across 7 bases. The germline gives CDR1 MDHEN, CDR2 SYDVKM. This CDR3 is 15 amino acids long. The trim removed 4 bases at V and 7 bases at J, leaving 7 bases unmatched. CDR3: CASSSLQGRNSPLHF. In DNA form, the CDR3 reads TGTGCCAGCAGTTCACTACAGGGGAGGAATTCACCCCTCCACTTT.

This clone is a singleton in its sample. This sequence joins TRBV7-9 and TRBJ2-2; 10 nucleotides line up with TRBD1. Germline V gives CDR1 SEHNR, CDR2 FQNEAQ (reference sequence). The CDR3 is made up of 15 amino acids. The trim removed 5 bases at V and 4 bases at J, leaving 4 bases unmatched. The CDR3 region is CASSPWTGGTGELFF. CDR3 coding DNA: TGTGCCAGCAGCCCGTGGACAGGGGGCACCGGGGAGCTGTTTTTT.